Following are 13 T cell receptor beta chains from one sample sequenced in a study of cytomegalovirus exposure and HLA in healthy donors. Use of 60 Vbeta and 13 Jbeta primers characterized the PCR. TCRdb's table, derived via immunoSEQ multiplex PCR, lists solely in-frame clones and lacks some. The sample has about 190,000 clones; more than 70% are singletons. The material sequenced was PBMCs. The receptor source for this set is a man aged 30 to 45 in good health and CMV-seropositive.

The rearrangement uses TRBV15 and TRBJ2-3, with 9 bases matching TRBD1. The CDR3 is 16 residues long. Germline V CDR1 and CDR2: LNHNV, YYDKDF (reference sequence). V trimming: 1 base; J trimming: 3 bases; junction bases outside the gene matches: 5. DNA of the CDR3: TGTGCCACCAGCAGAGGGTCCGGACAGGGGACAGATACGCAGTATTTT. Translated: CATSRGSGQGTDTQYF.

V is TRBV19 and J is TRBJ2-7; possibly TRBD2 for D (6 bases). This CDR3 is built from 16 residues. Germline loops: CDR1 LNHDA, CDR2 SQIVND (reference sequence). V lost 6 bases and J lost 7, with 25 bases in between. This chain's CDR3 is CASSNRKAAGPREQYF. CDR3 in DNA: TGTGCCAGTAGCAACCGGAAGGCGGCGGGGCCACGGGAGCAGTACTTC.

The V gene is TRBV19, the J gene TRBJ2-1, with a tentative D call TRBD1 (5 bases). This CDR3 is built from 17 residues. V was cut by 5 bases and J by 0 bases, with 17 bases left in between. The germline V gene has CDR1 LNHDA and CDR2 SQIVND (reference sequence). The CDR3 DNA sequence: TGTGCCAGTAGTCCCCCGAGACAGTCCAGCTCCTACAATGAGCAGTTCTTC. It encodes CASSPPRQSSSYNEQFF.

This chain uses TRBV28 with TRBJ2-1; 9 nucleotides match TRBD1. CDR3 length: 15 amino acids. Germline V CDR1 and CDR2: MDHEN, SYDVKM. V was pared by 6 bases and J by 9 bases, with 12 bases of the junction left unmatched. Written as DNA, the CDR3 is TGTGCCAGCAGCTCCGGCGGGACAGGGATAGGTGAGCAGTTCTTC. Translation gives CASSSGGTGIGEQFF.

This rearrangement joins TRBV4-2 to TRBJ2-1; 7 bases align to TRBD2. Looked up from germline, CDR1 is LGHNA and CDR2 is YNFKEQ. The CDR3 has 17 amino acids. V lost 5 bases, J lost 8 bases, and 18 bases stayed unmatched. The CDR3 nucleotides are TGTGCCAGCAGCTCCACCCCCCCCGGGCGGGAGTGGGATGAGCAGTTCTTC. It codes for CASSSTPPGREWDEQFF.

This clone has a single count. The chain employs TRBV6-6 and TRBJ1-5; TRBD1 aligns across 8 bases. V trimming: 5 bases; J trimming: 4 bases; junction bases outside the gene matches: 4. CDR3 size: 14 residues. Germline values: CDR1 MNHNY, CDR2 SVGAGI (reference sequence). The CDR3 coding sequence is TGTGCCAGCAGTGACCGGACAGGGAATCAGCCCCAGCATTTT. Residues: CASSDRTGNQPQHF.

The sample holds one count of this clone. The chain combines TRBV29-1 with TRBJ2-2; D perhaps matches TRBD2 (6 bases). Trimming took off 7 bases at V and 3 bases at J, with 18 bases between the two ends. Germline CDR1 and CDR2: SQVTM and ANQGSEA. The CDR3 loop spans 15 amino acids. The CDR3 DNA is TGCAGCGCCCAACTCGAGGCGGGGTACACCGGGGAGCTGTTTTTT. Protein product: CSAQLEAGYTGELFF.

The genes are TRBV4-3 and TRBJ1-5, with 7 nucleotides matching TRBD1. V lost 0 bases, J lost 7 bases, and 6 bases stayed unmatched. Germline V gene lookup returns CDR1 LGHNA and CDR2 YSLEER. The CDR3 has 15 amino acids. The CDR3 nucleotides read TGCGCCAGCAGCCAAGATCGAGGGGGCTGGCAGCCCCAGCATTTT. Its protein is CASSQDRGGWQPQHF.

Concerning this clone: At one of its ends the junction is not consistent with the germline gene, which may arise from a read error. The V call is TRBV7-7, the J call TRBJ2-5; 9 bases align to TRBD2. There are 17 residues in the CDR3. CDR1 SSHAT and CDR2 FNYEAQ come from the germline V gene (reference sequence). The CDR3 is CASSLGPAGGSSETQYF. The DNA of the CDR3 is TGTGCTAGCAGCTTAGGGCCAGCGGGGGGTAGCTCGGAGACCCAGTACTTC.

This chain joins TRBV6-5 and TRBJ2-7; perhaps TRBD1 as D (6 bases). V shed 2 bases and J shed 4 bases, with 12 bases lying between them. The germline gives CDR1 MNHEY, CDR2 SVGAGI. The CDR3 length is 14 residues. This chain's CDR3 is CASSYIRTEYEQYF. Written as DNA, the CDR3 is TGTGCCAGCAGTTACATAAGGACAGAGTACGAGCAGTACTTC.

The chain has TRBV18 and TRBJ2-5, with 7 positions matching TRBD1. This CDR3 spans 12 amino acids. The V segment lost 6 bases and the J segment 5 bases; nucleotides outside the gene matches: 3. Per the germline V gene, CDR1 is KGHSH and CDR2 is LQKENI. The CDR3 region is CASSPTGETQYF. The CDR3 bases are TGTGCCAGCTCCCCGACAGGGGAGACCCAGTACTTC.

V and J are TRBV7-2 and TRBJ1-3; no firm D call. Trimming cost V 1 base and J 0 bases, with 13 bases left between them. The CDR3 extends over 17 amino acids. The V gene's germline CDR1 is SGHTA and CDR2 FQGNSA. The CDR3 coding sequence is TGTGCCAGCAGCTTAGTCGTGAGGGCCCCCTCTGGAAACACCATATATTTT. This gives the protein CASSLVVRAPSGNTIYF. The full variable domain, with the rest looked up from reference TRBV7-2 and TRBJ1-3, is GAGVSQSPSNKVTEKGKDVELRCDPISGHTALYWYRQSLGQGLEFLIYFQGNSAPDKSGLPSDRFSAERTGGSVSTLTIQRTQQEDSAVYLCASSLVVRAPSGNTIYFGEGSWLTVV.

V and J are TRBV7-8 and TRBJ2-3; no clear D. Germline CDR1 reads SGHVS; CDR2 reads FQNEAQ. This CDR3 spans 14 amino acids. The germline V and J ends were trimmed by 5 bases and 4 bases, with 13 bases remaining between them. CDR3 residues: CASSQPHGPDTQYF. The DNA of the CDR3 is TGTGCCAGCAGCCAACCCCATGGCCCAGATACGCAGTATTTT.